Sequencing of this TCR beta chain was carried out in a study of cytomegalovirus exposure and HLA in healthy donors. 60 Vbeta and 13 Jbeta primers were used in PCR. Assay: immunoSEQ multiplex PCR; the TCRdb copy retains only in-frame clones and omits some. There are 150,000 to 200,000 clones in the sample; 70% to 80% occur only once, and roughly 0.99% lies in the top ten. The CDR3 extends over 13 amino acids. The germline gives CDR1 SNHLY, CDR2 FYNNEI. The germline V and J ends were trimmed by 7 bases and 2 bases, with 10 bases remaining between them. Source material: PBMCs. This chain connects TRBV2 to TRBJ2-3; tentative D call: TRBD1 (6 bases). This TCR was recovered from a woman aged 40 to 55 in good health and CMV-seronegative. For the CDR3, the DNA is TGTGCCAGCAATACAGGGCCCACAGATACGCAGTATTTT. Protein sequence: CASNTGPTDTQYF.